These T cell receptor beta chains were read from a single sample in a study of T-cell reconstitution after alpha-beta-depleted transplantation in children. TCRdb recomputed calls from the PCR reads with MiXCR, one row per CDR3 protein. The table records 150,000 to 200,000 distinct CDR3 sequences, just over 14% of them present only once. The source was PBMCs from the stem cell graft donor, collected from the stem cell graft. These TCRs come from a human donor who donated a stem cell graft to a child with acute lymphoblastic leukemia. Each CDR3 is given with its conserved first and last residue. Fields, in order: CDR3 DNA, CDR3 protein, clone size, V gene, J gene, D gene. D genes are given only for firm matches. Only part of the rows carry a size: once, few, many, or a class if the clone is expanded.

TGTGCCAGCAGTTTATGGGGTGGAAACACCATATATTTT	CASSLWGGNTIYF	many	TRBV12-3/TRBV12-4	TRBJ1-3	NA
TGTGCCAGCAGCTTGGAAGCGGGAGTTGTTTATGAGCAGTTCTTC	CASSLEAGVVYEQFF	many	TRBV5-5	TRBJ2-1	TRBD2
TGCAGCGCCACTAGCGGGTTCACAGATACGCAGTATTTT	CSATSGFTDTQYF	many	TRBV29-1	TRBJ2-3	TRBD2
TGTGCCAGCAGCTTAGCGGGGAGGCGAGAGACCCAGTACTTC	CASSLAGRRETQYF	many	TRBV11-1	TRBJ2-5	NA
TGTGCCAGCAGTTCCCAGACAGGGTCTGGGGCCAACGTCCTGACTTTC	CASSSQTGSGANVLTF	few	TRBV12-3/TRBV12-4	TRBJ2-6	TRBD1
TGTGCCAGCAGTTTTGGCAGCGGGAGCTTCGAGACCCAGTACTTC	CASSFGSGSFETQYF	many	TRBV12-3/TRBV12-4	TRBJ2-5	TRBD2
TGTGCCAGTAGTATGATCTCCACAGATACGCAGTATTTT	CASSMISTDTQYF	many	TRBV19	TRBJ2-3	NA
TGTGCCAGCAGCCCCCCCCGGGAACCGGGCACTGAAGCTTTCTTT	CASSPPREPGTEAFF	NA	TRBV28	TRBJ1-1	NA
TGTGCCAGCAAGGGACCGCCCCACGAGCAGTACTTC	CASKGPPHEQYF	many	TRBV12-3/TRBV12-4	TRBJ2-7	NA
TGCGCCAGCAGCTTGGTTGAGGGAAACACCGGGGAGCTGTTTTTT	CASSLVEGNTGELFF	once	TRBV5-1	TRBJ2-2	NA
TGTGCCAGCAGTCTATGGACTAGCGGCCTATACGAGCAGTACTTC	CASSLWTSGLYEQYF	NA	TRBV12-3/TRBV12-4	TRBJ2-7	TRBD2
TGTGCCAGCATGATACCGGGACCCCTCCACTTT	CASMIPGPLHF	many	TRBV27	TRBJ1-6	NA
TGCGCCAGCAGCCCGAGGACGGGGAACACTGAAGCTTTCTTT	CASSPRTGNTEAFF	many	TRBV5-1	TRBJ1-1	NA
TGTGCCAGCAGCTTTAGGACTAGGATAAACAATGAGCAGTTCTTC	CASSFRTRINNEQFF	few	TRBV5-4	TRBJ2-1	TRBD2
TGTGCCAGCAGGATGACGTACCAAGAGACCCAGTACTTC	CASRMTYQETQYF	NA	TRBV11-2	TRBJ2-5	NA
TGCGCCAGCATTGAGGGAGGGCCTGGCGGGGAGCTGTTTTTT	CASIEGGPGGELFF	many	TRBV5-1	TRBJ2-2	TRBD2
TGTGCCTGGAGTGCCGGGACAGGGGGGGACGAGCAGTACTTC	CAWSAGTGGDEQYF	NA	TRBV30	TRBJ2-7	TRBD1
TGTGCCAGCAGCTTTTTTGCTGAAACAGGGGGCAACACCGGGGAGCTGTTTTTT	CASSFFAETGGNTGELFF	many	TRBV7-6	TRBJ2-2	TRBD1
TGCAGTGCTAGAGCGAGGGACAGATCCAATCAGCCCCAGCATTTT	CSARARDRSNQPQHF	NA	TRBV20-1	TRBJ1-5	TRBD1
TGCAGCGTTAACAGGGGGCCGTCCTACAATGAGCAGTTCTTC	CSVNRGPSYNEQFF	many	TRBV29-1	TRBJ2-1	TRBD1
TGCAGCGTTGCCACCTCTGGGGCCAACGTCCTGACTTTC	CSVATSGANVLTF	few	TRBV29-1	TRBJ2-6	NA
TGCAGTGCTAGAGATCCCGGACTAGCTCGGGCCGGGGAGCTGTTTTTT	CSARDPGLARAGELFF	NA	TRBV20-1	TRBJ2-2	TRBD2
TGTGCCAGCAGAGAATCCGGGACAGGATCCTACGAGCAGTACTTC	CASRESGTGSYEQYF	many	TRBV28	TRBJ2-7	TRBD1
TGTGCCAGCAGCCCGGTGTGGACGGGCCACTACGAGCAGTACTTC	CASSPVWTGHYEQYF	many	TRBV5-5	TRBJ2-7	NA
TGTGCCAGCAGCCCCAAGGGAGAGCCAGATACGCAGTATTTT	CASSPKGEPDTQYF	many	TRBV12-3/TRBV12-4	TRBJ2-3	NA
TGTGCCTGGAGTCGGACGAAGCCCTCCAAGATCTACGAGCAGTACTTC	CAWSRTKPSKIYEQYF	NA	TRBV30	TRBJ2-7	NA
TGTGCCAGCAGTCTGTCTAGCGAGGGTACCGGGGAGCTGTTTTTT	CASSLSSEGTGELFF	NA	TRBV12-3/TRBV12-4	TRBJ2-2	NA
TGTGCCAGCAGCTTGAAGGGTGCAGAGAACACTGAAGCTTTCTTT	CASSLKGAENTEAFF	many	TRBV5-6	TRBJ1-1	NA
TGTGCCAGCAGCCCAAACCCCGAGGGATATACGCAGTATTTT	CASSPNPEGYTQYF	NA	TRBV11-2	TRBJ2-3	NA
TGTGCCAGCAGCTTAAATCCGGCAGGAACTAGAAGTGAAAAACTGTTTTTT	CASSLNPAGTRSEKLFF	few	TRBV7-6	TRBJ1-4	NA
TGTGCCACCAGTGATTCGTGGACTAGCGGGGACACAGATACGCAGTATTTT	CATSDSWTSGDTDTQYF	few	TRBV24-1	TRBJ2-3	TRBD2
TGTGCCAGCAGTTTAGGGGTACGGGTAACCTACGAGCAGTACTTC	CASSLGVRVTYEQYF	many	TRBV12-3/TRBV12-4	TRBJ2-7	NA
TGTGCCAGCAGCTACCCCTCGACTCCCTTGGGTGAGCAGTTCTTC	CASSYPSTPLGEQFF	few	TRBV7-6	TRBJ2-1	NA
TGCAGTGCTAGTTGGACAGGTAGCAATGAGCAGTTCTTC	CSASWTGSNEQFF	NA	TRBV20-1	TRBJ2-1	TRBD1
TGTGCCAGCAGCGACCTAGCGGGTGGCACAGATACGCAGTATTTT	CASSDLAGGTDTQYF	many	TRBV6-1	TRBJ2-3	TRBD2
TGTGCCAGCAGTCCCCCCCCGCAGCGACTAGCGGGAATACAAGAGACCCAGTACTTC	CASSPPPQRLAGIQETQYF	few	TRBV12-3/TRBV12-4	TRBJ2-5	TRBD2
TGTGCCAGCAGCTTAGCGACAATTACCGCCGGGGAGCTGTTTTTT	CASSLATITAGELFF	many	TRBV7-6	TRBJ2-2	NA
TGCAGCGTTGGGTTCGACGGGGAATATGGCTACACCTTC	CSVGFDGEYGYTF	few	TRBV29-1	TRBJ1-2	NA
TGTGCCAGCAGCGAGCATCCGGGACTAGCGTATAGGGGGGAGCTGTTTTTT	CASSEHPGLAYRGELFF	many	TRBV11-3	TRBJ2-2	TRBD2
TGTGCCATCGCCGGGACAGGGCACACTGAAGCTTTCTTT	CAIAGTGHTEAFF	many	TRBV10-3	TRBJ1-1	TRBD1
TGTGCCAGCAGCTCACTACAGGGGGTAAATGAGCAGTTCTTC	CASSSLQGVNEQFF	many	TRBV7-9	TRBJ2-1	TRBD1
TGTGCCAGCAGTTATCTAGCGGGAGGTCCTACCGGGGAGCTGTTTTTT	CASSYLAGGPTGELFF	many	TRBV12-3/TRBV12-4	TRBJ2-2	TRBD2
TGTGCCAGCACCACGGCGGCCTCCCCTGGGGGGACCCAGTACTTC	CASTTAASPGGTQYF	many	TRBV12-3/TRBV12-4	TRBJ2-5	NA
TGTGCCAGCAGCAAAGCAGTGACAGGACACCGCTACGAGCAGTACTTC	CASSKAVTGHRYEQYF	many	TRBV21-1	TRBJ2-7	NA
TGCAGTGAAAAGGATAATCAGGGGCCCCGACCCCAGCATTTT	CSEKDNQGPRPQHF	few	TRBV20-1	TRBJ1-5	NA
TGTGCCAGCAGCTTGTTGGATTCCGGAAAAGCTTTCTTT	CASSLLDSGKAFF	many	TRBV5-6	TRBJ1-1	NA
TGTGCCAGCAGTCAAGTTTTTCTTTCAAACTATGGCTACACCTTC	CASSQVFLSNYGYTF	NA	TRBV27	TRBJ1-2	NA
TGTGCCAGCAGGATGACAGGGGGAACCACCTACGAGCAGTACTTC	CASRMTGGTTYEQYF	few	TRBV6-5	TRBJ2-7	TRBD1
TGCGCCAGCAGCCGTAGCGGGAGCGACGACGAGCAGTACTTC	CASSRSGSDDEQYF	many	TRBV5-1	TRBJ2-7	TRBD2
TGTGCCAGCAGCTTATTCAATGCCTACGAGCAGTACTTC	CASSLFNAYEQYF	many	TRBV7-8	TRBJ2-7	NA
TGTGCCAGCACCCGCGCAGGAGGGAGGGATGAGCAGTTCTTC	CASTRAGGRDEQFF	many	TRBV12-3/TRBV12-4	TRBJ2-1	TRBD2
TGTGCCAGCTGGCGGGCTAACTATGGCTACACCTTC	CASWRANYGYTF	NA	TRBV27	TRBJ1-2	NA
TGTGCCAGCAGCCAGTTTGGACAGGGGGACAATGAGCAGTTCTTC	CASSQFGQGDNEQFF	few	TRBV7-9	TRBJ2-1	TRBD1
TGTGCCAGCGGGGGGGACTACCTTAGCACAGATACGCAGTATTTT	CASGGDYLSTDTQYF	NA	TRBV28	TRBJ2-3	TRBD2
TGCGCCAGCAGCTTGGTCTTGGAAAAGAACACTGAAGCTTTCTTT	CASSLVLEKNTEAFF	many	TRBV5-1	TRBJ1-1	NA
TGTGCCAGCAGTCCGCGGGGATTAGGAAATTCACCCCTCCACTTT	CASSPRGLGNSPLHF	few	TRBV27	TRBJ1-6	NA
TGCGCCAGCAGCCAGGTACTAGCGGGATTTAGAGGCACCGGGGAGCTGTTTTTT	CASSQVLAGFRGTGELFF	NA	TRBV4-1	TRBJ2-2	TRBD2